Listed below are T cell receptor beta chains from one sample, sequenced in a study of T cell responses to AZD1222 COVID-19 vaccine. Measured with immunoSEQ multiplex PCR; TCRdb has only the in-frame clones, and not every one. This sample carries approximately 150,000 clones, 80% to 95% of them seen once, and the ten largest clones take 2.3%. The sequenced sample was peripheral blood, obtained on day 0 of AZD1222 vaccination. These receptors were taken from an adult in good health. Both conserved end residues are part of each CDR3. Fields, in order: J gene, D gene, CDR3 length, V gene, clone size, CDR3 DNA, CDR3 protein. The D gene is left open where the match is weak. The size entry is marked missing in some rows and otherwise reads once, few, many or a size class.

TRBJ1-2,TRBD1,13,TRBV14,NA,TGTGCCAGCCGGCCAGGGGGCAGCTATGGCTACACCTTC,CASRPGGSYGYTF
TRBJ2-7,NA,14,TRBV30,NA,TGTGCCTGGAGTTCAGGGACCCTCTCCTACGAGCAGTACTTC,CAWSSGTLSYEQYF
TRBJ1-1,NA,13,TRBV10-1,NA,TGCGCCAGCAGAGGACACCAGAACACTGAAGCTTTCTTT,CASRGHQNTEAFF
TRBJ1-4,TRBD1,13,TRBV30,NA,TGTGCCTGGAGGGGGCAGGGGGGCGAAAAACTGTTTTTT,CAWRGQGGEKLFF
TRBJ2-7,NA,17,TRBV7-9,NA,TGTGCCAGCAGCCCTAACAGCCTGCCGGGGTGGACCTACGAGCAGTACTTC,CASSPNSLPGWTYEQYF
TRBJ2-7,NA,15,TRBV3-1/TRBV3-2,NA,TGTGCCAGCAGCCAAGGTACGGGGTCTCACTACGAGCAGTACTTC,CASSQGTGSHYEQYF
TRBJ1-2,TRBD1,13,TRBV7-9,NA,TGTGCCAGCAGCCGGGACAGGGTTCCTGGCTACACCTTC,CASSRDRVPGYTF
TRBJ1-6,NA,17,TRBV11-2,NA,TGTGCCAGCACCCGCACTGCGGGCAGGCGGCCGGATTCACCCCTCCACTTT,CASTRTAGRRPDSPLHF
TRBJ1-6,TRBD1,14,TRBV5-1,once,TGCGCCAGCAGAGTGGGACAGATAAATTCACCCCTCCACTTT,CASRVGQINSPLHF
TRBJ1-6,NA,18,TRBV30,NA,TGTGCCTGGAGTGTAGTCGGCGCAATCCCCTCCGCTAATTCACCCCTCCACTTT,CAWSVVGAIPSANSPLHF
TRBJ1-4,NA,14,TRBV2,NA,TGTGCCAGCAGTGAATTATGGCAGAATGAAAAACTGTTTTTT,CASSELWQNEKLFF
TRBJ1-3,NA,15,TRBV6-5,NA,TGTGCCAGCAGTTACGAGGCGACCTCTGGAAACACCATATATTTT,CASSYEATSGNTIYF
TRBJ1-1,TRBD1,15,TRBV3-1/TRBV3-2,NA,TGTGCCAGCAGCCGACAGGGGGTCCTCCAGGGTGAAGCTTTCTTT,CASSRQGVLQGEAFF
TRBJ2-3,TRBD2,17,TRBV10-1,NA,TGCGCCAGCAGTACTCGGGCGGAGGCGGGAGAGGCAGATACGCAGTATTTT,CASSTRAEAGEADTQYF
TRBJ1-6,NA,15,TRBV6-1,NA,TGTGCCAGCAGTGAACAGAGGGTATACAATTCACCCCTCCACTTT,CASSEQRVYNSPLHF
TRBJ1-1,TRBD1,15,TRBV3-1/TRBV3-2,NA,TGTGCCGGCCTGGGACAGGGGGCCAAAAACACTGAAGCTTTCTTT,CAGLGQGAKNTEAFF
TRBJ2-4,NA,14,TRBV7-3,NA,TGTGCCAGCAGCTTAGGGGACGCTGGGAACATTCAGTACTTC,CASSLGDAGNIQYF
TRBJ1-1,TRBD1,16,TRBV19,once,TGTGCCAGTAGTACCACAGGGGGCGTAAAGAACACTGAAGCTTTCTTT,CASSTTGGVKNTEAFF